The 5 T cell receptor beta chains given below trace back to one sample, sequenced in a study of shared clonotypes between healthy human individuals. Assay used: immunoSEQ multiplex PCR; TCRdb lists only in-frame clones, some missing. The sample consists of some 2,400,000 clones, nearly 97% of them appearing once. Sequencing used naive CD4+ T cells sorted from blood. Subset denoted: CD45RA+ positively selected. The receptor source for this set is a young man in good health.

The genes are TRBV7-8 and TRBJ2-3; TRBD2 might be the D (5 bases). Between the trimmed V and J ends, which lost 1 base and 8 bases, there was a span of 7 bases. The CDR3 totals 12 residues. Germline CDR1 SGHVS, CDR2 FQNEAQ. CDR3 amino acids: CASSLEAGTQYF. The CDR3 region has the DNA TGTGCCAGCAGCTTAGAGGCGGGTACGCAGTATTTT.

The chain links TRBV10-3 to TRBJ1-2, with D possibly TRBD1 on 5 matching bases. Germline loops: CDR1 ENHRY, CDR2 SYGVKD. Trimming took 0 bases from V and 7 from J, leaving 12 bases between them. This CDR3 is built from 14 residues. The CDR3 loop reads CAISESQGKGGYTF. CDR3 bases: TGTGCCATCAGTGAGTCCCAGGGTAAGGGTGGCTACACCTTC.

DNA for the CDR3: TGTGCCAGCAGTGTAGTAGGCGGAACTGGGTATGGCTACACCTTC. Translation gives CASSVVGGTGYGYTF. The chain couples TRBV25-1 to TRBJ1-2; the D is unclear. V was shortened by 4 bases and J by 5 bases, with 17 bases between the two germline ends. Germline assignment: CDR1 MGHDK and CDR2 SYGVNS. The CDR3 totals 15 residues.

The J gene is TRBJ2-3, the V gene TRBV7-9; TRBD2 aligns across 15 bases. V gave up 6 bases and J gave up 5 bases; unmatched junction bases: 12. The germline V gene has CDR1 SEHNR and CDR2 FQNEAQ (reference sequence). The length of the CDR3 is 18 residues. This CDR3 reads CASSHNGLAGGPLDTQYF. CDR3 sequence (DNA): TGTGCCAGCAGTCACAACGGACTAGCGGGAGGGCCGCTAGATACGCAGTATTTT.

The chain combines TRBV5-5 with TRBJ2-7, with D perhaps matching TRBD1 or TRBD2 (5 bases each). Per germline, CDR1 SGHKS and CDR2 YYEKEE (reference sequence). The CDR3 is 15 residues long. V was trimmed by 5 bases and J by 3 bases, leaving 18 bases between them. The CDR3 bases are TGTGCCAGCAGTTTCCGGGACGAGCTGTACTACGAGCAGTACTTC. Translating it yields CASSFRDELYYEQYF.